This T cell receptor (beta chain) was documented in a study of shared clonotypes between healthy human individuals. Study-level findings and limits: On the whole, naive subsets had larger estimated richness than memory subsets had.

The assay ran at deep level. Profiled with immunoSEQ multiplex PCR; TCRdb holds only in-frame clones, not every one. The sample shows approximately 1.5 million clones, under 99% of them seen only once. A word on this clone: Its specificity is not known.

Germline V gene data show CDR1 as MDHEN and CDR2 as SYDVKM. With 7 bases removed from V and 2 bases from J, the gap between germline ends came to 12 bases. The CDR3 extends over 14 amino acids. The rearrangement links TRBV28 to TRBJ2-1, with D uncertain. Specimen: naive CD4+ T cells sorted from blood. Stated subset: CD45RA+ positively selected. The source of this sequence is a young man in good health. As DNA, the CDR3 is TGTGCCAGCATTCGAGCCCCTCCCTACAATGAGCAGTTCTTC. Amino acid sequence: CASIRAPPYNEQFF.